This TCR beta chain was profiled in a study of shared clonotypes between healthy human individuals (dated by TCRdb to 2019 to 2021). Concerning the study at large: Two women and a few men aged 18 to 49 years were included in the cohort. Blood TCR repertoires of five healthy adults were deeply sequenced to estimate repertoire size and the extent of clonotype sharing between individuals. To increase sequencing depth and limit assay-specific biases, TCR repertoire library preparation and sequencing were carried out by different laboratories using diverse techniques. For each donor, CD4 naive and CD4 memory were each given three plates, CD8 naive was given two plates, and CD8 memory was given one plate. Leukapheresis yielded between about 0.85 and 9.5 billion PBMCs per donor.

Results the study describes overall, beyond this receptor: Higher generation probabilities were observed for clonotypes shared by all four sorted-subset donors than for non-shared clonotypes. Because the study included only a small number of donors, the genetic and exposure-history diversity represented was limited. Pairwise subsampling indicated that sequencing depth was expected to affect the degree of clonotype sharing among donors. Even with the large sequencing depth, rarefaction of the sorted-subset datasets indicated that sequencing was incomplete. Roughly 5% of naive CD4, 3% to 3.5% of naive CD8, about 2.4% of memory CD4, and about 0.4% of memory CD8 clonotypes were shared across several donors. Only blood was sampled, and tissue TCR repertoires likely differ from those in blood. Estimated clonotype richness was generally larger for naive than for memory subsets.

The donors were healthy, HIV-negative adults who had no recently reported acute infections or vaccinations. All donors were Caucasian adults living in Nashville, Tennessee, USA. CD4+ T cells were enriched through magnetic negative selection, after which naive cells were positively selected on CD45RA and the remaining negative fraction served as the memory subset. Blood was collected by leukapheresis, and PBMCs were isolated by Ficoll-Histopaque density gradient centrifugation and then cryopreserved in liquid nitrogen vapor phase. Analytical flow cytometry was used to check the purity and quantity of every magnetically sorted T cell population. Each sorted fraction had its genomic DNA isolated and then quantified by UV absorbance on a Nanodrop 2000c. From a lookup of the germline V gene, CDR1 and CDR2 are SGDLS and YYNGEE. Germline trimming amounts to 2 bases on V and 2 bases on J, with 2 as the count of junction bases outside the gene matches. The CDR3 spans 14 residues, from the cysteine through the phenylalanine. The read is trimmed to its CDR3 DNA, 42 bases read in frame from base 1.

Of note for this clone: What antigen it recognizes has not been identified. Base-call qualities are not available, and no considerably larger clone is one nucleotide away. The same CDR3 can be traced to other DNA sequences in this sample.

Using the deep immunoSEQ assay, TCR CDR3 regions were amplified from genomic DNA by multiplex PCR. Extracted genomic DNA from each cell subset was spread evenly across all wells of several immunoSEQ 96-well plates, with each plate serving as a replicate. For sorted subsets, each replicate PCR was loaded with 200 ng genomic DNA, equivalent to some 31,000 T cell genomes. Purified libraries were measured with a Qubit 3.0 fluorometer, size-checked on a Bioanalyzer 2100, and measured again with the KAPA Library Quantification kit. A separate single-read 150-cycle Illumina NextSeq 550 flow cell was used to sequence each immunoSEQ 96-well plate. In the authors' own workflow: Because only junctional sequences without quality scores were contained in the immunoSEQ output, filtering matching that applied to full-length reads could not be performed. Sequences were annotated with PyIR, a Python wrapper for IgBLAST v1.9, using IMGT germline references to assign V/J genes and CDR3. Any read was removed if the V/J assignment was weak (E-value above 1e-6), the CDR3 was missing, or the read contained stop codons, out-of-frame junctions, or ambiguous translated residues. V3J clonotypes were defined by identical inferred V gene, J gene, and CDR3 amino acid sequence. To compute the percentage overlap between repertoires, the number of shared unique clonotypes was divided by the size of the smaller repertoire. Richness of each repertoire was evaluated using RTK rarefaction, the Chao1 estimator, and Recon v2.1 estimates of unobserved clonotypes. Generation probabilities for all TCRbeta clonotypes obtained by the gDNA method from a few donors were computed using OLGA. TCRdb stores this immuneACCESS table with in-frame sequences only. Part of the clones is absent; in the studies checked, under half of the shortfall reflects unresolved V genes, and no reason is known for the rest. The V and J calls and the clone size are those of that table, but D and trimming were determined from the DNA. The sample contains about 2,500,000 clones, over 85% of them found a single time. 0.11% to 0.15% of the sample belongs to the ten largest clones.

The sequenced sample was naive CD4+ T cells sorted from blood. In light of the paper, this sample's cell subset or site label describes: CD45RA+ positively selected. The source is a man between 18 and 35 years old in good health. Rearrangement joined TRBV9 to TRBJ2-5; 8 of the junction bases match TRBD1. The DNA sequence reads TGTGCCAGCAGCGTCGGGACAGGTCAAGAGACCCAGTACTTC. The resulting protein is CASSVGTGQETQYF.